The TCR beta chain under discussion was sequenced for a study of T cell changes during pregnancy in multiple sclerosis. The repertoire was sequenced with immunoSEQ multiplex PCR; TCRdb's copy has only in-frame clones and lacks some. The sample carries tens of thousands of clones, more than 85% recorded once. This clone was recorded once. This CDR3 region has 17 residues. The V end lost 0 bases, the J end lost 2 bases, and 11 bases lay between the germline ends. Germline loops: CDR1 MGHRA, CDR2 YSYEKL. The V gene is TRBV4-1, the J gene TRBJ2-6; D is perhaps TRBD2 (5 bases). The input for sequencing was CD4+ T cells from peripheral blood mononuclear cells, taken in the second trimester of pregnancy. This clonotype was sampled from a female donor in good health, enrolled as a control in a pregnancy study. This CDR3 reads CASSQDRSSTGANVLTF. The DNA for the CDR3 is TGCGCCAGCAGCCAAGATAGGTCTAGCACTGGGGCCAACGTCCTGACTTTC.